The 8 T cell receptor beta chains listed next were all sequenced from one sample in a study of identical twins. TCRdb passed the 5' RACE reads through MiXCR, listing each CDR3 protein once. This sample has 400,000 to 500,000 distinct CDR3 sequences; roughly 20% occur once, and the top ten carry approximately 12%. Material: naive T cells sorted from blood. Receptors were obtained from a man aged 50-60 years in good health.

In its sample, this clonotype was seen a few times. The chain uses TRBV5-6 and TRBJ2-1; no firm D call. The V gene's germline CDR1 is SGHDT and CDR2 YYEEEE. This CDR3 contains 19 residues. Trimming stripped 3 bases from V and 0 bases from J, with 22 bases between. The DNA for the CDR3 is TGTGCCAGCAGCTCCCTGGCAGGAACGCGCCCGAGCTCCTACAATGAGCAGTTCTTC. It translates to CASSSLAGTRPSSYNEQFF.

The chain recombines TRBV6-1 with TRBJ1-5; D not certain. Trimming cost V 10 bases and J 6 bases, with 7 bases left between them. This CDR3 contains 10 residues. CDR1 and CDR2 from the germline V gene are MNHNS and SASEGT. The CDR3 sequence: CATGLQPQHF. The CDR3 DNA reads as TGTGCCACCGGGCTTCAGCCCCAGCATTTT.

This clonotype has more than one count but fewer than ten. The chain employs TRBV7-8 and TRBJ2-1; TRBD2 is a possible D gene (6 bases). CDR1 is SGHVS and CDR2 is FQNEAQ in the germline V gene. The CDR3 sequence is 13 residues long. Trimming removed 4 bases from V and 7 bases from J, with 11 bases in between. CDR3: CASSYRGRNEQFF. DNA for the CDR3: TGTGCCAGCAGCTACCGGGGGAGAAATGAGCAGTTCTTC.

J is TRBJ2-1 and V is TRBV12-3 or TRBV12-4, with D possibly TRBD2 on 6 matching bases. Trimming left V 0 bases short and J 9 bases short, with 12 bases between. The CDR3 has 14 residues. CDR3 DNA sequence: TGTGCCAGCAGTTTAGCGGGCGGGGCGGCTGAGCAGTTCTTC. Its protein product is CASSLAGGAAEQFF.

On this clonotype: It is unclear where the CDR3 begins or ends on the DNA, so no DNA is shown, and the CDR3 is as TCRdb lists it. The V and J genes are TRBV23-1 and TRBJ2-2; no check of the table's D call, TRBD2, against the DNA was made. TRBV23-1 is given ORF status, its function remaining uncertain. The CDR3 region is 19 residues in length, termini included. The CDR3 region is CASSPFLAGVLATPGSCFF.

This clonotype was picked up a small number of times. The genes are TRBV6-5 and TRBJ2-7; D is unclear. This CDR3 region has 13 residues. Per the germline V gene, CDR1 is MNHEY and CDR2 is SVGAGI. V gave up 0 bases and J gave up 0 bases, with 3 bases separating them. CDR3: CASSYSNSYEQYF. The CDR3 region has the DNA TGTGCCAGCAGTTACTCGAACTCCTACGAGCAGTACTTC.

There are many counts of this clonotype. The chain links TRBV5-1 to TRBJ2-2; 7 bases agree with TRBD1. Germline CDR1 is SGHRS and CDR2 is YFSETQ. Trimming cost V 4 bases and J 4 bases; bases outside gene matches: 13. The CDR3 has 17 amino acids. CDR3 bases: TGCGCCAGCAGCCCCCACCCCACAGGGGTTACCACCGGGGAGCTGTTTTTT. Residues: CASSPHPTGVTTGELFF.

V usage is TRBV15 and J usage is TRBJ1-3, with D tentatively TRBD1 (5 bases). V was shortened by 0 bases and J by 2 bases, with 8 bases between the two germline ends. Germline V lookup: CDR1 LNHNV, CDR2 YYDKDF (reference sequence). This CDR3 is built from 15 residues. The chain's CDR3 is CATSRDRGAGNTIYF. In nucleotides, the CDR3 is TGTGCCACCAGCAGAGATCGGGGGGCTGGAAACACCATATATTTT.